The entry that follows covers one T cell receptor beta chain sequence. Its specificity is not known. CDR3 size: 15 residues. Trimming removed 3 bases from V and 3 bases from J, with 14 bases in between. Germline assignment: CDR1 SGHTA and CDR2 FQGNSA. Authors of the study amplified TCR beta CDR3 regions from RNA transcripts. The HTBI primer set drove a first-round RT-PCR of the TCR CDR3. TCRdb reanalysed the multiplex PCR reads using MiXCR and keeps one entry per CDR3 protein. The data hold 660,000 or so distinct CDR3 sequences, with around 20% observed a single time. This entry belongs to a study of T cells in Graves' hyperthyroidism and ophthalmopathy. General study results and limits: Blood also held most thyroid clonotypes expanded beyond 0.001.

The sequence came from a man aged 25 to 40 with Graves' ophthalmopathy. The chain combines TRBV7-2 with TRBJ1-1, with TRBD1 as a possible D gene (5 bases). Sequencing was carried out using blood. Here the CDR3 DNA reads TGTGCCAGCAGCTTTCGTTCCGGGGGGGACACTGAAGCTTTCTTT. It codes for CASSFRSGGDTEAFF.